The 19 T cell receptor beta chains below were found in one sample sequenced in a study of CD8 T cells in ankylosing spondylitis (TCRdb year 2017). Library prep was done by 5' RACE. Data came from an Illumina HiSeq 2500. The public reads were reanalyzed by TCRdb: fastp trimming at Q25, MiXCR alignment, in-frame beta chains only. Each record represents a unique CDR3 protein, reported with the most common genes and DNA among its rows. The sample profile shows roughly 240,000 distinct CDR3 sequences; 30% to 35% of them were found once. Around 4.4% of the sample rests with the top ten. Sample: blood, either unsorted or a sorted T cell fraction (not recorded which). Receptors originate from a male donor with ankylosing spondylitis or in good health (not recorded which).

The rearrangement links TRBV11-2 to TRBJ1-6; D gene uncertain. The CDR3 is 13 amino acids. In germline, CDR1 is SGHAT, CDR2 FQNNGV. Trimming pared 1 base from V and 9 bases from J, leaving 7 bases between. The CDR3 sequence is CASSLAVASPLHF. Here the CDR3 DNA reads TGTGCCAGCAGCTTAGCGGTGGCTTCACCCCTCCACTTT.

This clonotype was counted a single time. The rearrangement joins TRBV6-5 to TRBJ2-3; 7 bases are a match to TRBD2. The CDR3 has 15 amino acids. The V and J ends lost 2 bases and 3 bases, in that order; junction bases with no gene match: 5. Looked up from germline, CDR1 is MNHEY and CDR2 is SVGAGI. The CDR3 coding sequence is TGTGCCAGCAGTTACAAGGGACTAACGACAGATACGCAGTATTTT. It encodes CASSYKGLTTDTQYF.

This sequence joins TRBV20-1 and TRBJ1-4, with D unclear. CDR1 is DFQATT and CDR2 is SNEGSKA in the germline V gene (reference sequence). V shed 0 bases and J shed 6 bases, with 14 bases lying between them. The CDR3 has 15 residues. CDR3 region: CSARDQRTGDEKLFF. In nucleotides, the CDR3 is TGCAGTGCTAGAGACCAGAGGACGGGCGATGAAAAACTGTTTTTT.

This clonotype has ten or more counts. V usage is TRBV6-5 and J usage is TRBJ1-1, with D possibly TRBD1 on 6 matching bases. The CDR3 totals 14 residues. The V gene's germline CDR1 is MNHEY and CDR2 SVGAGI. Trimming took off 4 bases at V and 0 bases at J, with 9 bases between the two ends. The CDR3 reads CASSLQGLNTEAFF. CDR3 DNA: TGTGCCAGCAGTTTACAGGGTCTGAACACTGAAGCTTTCTTT.

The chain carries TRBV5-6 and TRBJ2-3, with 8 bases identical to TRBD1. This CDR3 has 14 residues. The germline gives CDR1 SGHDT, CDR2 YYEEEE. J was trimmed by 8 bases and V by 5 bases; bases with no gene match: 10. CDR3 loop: CASRPGTGLSTQYF. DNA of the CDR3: TGTGCCAGCAGACCCGGGACAGGATTGAGTACGCAGTATTTT.

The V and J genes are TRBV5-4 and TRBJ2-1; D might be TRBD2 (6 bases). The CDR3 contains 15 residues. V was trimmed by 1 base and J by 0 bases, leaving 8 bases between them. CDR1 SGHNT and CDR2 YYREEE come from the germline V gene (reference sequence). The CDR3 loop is CASSLLDYSYNEQFF. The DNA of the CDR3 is TGTGCCAGCAGCTTGTTGGACTACTCCTACAATGAGCAGTTCTTC.

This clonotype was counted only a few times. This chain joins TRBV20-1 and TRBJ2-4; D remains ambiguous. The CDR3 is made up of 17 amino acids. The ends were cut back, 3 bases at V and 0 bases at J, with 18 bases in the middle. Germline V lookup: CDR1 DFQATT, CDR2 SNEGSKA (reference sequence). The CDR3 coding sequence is TGCAGTGCTAGCGCAGACATGATGACCTTAGCCAAAAACATTCAGTACTTC. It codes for CSASADMMTLAKNIQYF.

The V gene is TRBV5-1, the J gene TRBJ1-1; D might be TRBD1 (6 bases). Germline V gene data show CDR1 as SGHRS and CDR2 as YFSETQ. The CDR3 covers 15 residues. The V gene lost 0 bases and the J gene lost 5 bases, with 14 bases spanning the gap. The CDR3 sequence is CASSLGGQGQTEAFF. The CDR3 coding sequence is TGCGCCAGCAGCTTGGGGGGGCAGGGCCAGACTGAAGCTTTCTTT.

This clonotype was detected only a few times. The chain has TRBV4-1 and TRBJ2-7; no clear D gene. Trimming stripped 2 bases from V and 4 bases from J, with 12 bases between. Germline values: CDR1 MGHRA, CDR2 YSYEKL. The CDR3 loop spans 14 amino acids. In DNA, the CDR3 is TGCGCCAGCAGCCAACGGACGATGGGATACGAGCAGTACTTC. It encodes CASSQRTMGYEQYF.

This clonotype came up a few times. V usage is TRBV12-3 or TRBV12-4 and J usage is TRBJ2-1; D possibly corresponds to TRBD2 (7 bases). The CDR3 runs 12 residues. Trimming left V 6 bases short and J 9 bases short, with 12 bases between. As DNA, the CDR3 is TGTGCCAGCAGCTCCGGGGGGCCTGAGCAGTTCTTC. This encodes CASSSGGPEQFF.

The CDR3 DNA is TGCAGCGTGGCTTCCAGGGGCCAAGAGACCCAGTACTTC. Translating gives CSVASRGQETQYF. The rearrangement joins TRBV29-1 to TRBJ2-5, with D perhaps TRBD1 (6 bases). The CDR3 contains 13 residues. Germline V gene sequence: CDR1 SQVTM, CDR2 ANQGSEA. The V and J ends lost 6 bases and 1 base respectively, with 12 bases between them.

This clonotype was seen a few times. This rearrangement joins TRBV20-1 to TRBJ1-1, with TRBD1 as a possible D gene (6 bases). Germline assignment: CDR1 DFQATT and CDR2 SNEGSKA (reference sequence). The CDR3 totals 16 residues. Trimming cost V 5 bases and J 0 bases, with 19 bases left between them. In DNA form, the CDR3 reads TGCAGTGCTGGACCAACAGGGTCGGGCCTGAACACTGAAGCTTTCTTT. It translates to CSAGPTGSGLNTEAFF.

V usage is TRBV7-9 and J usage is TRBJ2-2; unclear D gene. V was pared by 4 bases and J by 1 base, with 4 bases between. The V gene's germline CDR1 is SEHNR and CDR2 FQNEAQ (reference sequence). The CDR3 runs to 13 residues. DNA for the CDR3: TGTGCCAGCAGCTCAGTGAACACCGGGGAGCTGTTTTTT. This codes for CASSSVNTGELFF.

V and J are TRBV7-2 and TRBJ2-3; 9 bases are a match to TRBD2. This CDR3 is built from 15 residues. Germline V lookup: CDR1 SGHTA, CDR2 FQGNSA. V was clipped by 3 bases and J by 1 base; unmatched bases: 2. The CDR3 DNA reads TGTGCCAGCAGCTTTTCTAGCGGGGGCACAGATACGCAGTATTTT. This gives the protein CASSFSSGGTDTQYF.

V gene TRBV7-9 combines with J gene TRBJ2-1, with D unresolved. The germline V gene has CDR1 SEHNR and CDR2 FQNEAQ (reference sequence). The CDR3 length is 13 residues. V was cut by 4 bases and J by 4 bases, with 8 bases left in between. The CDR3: CASSSHLYNEQFF. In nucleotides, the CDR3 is TGTGCCAGCAGCTCCCACCTGTACAATGAGCAGTTCTTC.

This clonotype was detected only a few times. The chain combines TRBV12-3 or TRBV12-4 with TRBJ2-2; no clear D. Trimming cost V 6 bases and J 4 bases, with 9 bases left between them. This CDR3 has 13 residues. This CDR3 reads CASRTQGTGELFF. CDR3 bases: TGTGCCAGCAGAACGCAAGGCACCGGGGAGCTGTTTTTT.

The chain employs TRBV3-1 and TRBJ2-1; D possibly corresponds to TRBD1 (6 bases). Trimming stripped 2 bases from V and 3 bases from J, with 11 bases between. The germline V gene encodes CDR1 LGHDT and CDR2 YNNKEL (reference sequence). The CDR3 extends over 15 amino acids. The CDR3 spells CASSQPTQGYNEQFF. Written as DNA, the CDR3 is TGTGCCAGCAGCCAACCCACACAGGGCTACAATGAGCAGTTCTTC.

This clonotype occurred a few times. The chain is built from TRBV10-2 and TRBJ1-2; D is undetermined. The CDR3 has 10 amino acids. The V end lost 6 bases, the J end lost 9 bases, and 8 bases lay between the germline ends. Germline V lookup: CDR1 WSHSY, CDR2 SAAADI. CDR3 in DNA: TGCGCCAGCAGAGACAAGAGCTACACCTTC. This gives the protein CASRDKSYTF.

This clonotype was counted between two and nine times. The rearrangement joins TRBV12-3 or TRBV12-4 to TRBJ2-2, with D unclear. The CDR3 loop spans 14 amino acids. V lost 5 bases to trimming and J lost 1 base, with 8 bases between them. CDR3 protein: CASSPQMNTGELFF. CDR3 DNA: TGTGCCAGCAGTCCCCAGATGAACACCGGGGAGCTGTTTTTT.